This record looks at one TCR beta chain sequence and its context. Its antigen is still unknown. The data originate from a study of human T cells and chemical hapten exposure. Turning to the study itself: For the roughly 23-week duration of the study, patients were given weekly doses of diphenylcyclopropenone on the scalp.

Noted time point: patch test 2, 6 weeks after DPC sensitization. The treatment here: therapeutic diphenylcyclopropenone sensitization with weekly scalp DPC. The study drew its donors from alopecia patients who were 18 to 70 years old and suitable for DPC. Findings and limits, study-wide: TCRs exceeding 1 in 1000 frequency stayed unchanged with DPC sensitization.

TCRdb re-analysed the RACE reads in MiXCR, keeping a single row per CDR3 protein. The table has tens of thousands of distinct CDR3 sequences, approximately 9.9% seen once. The V and J ends lost 0 bases and 10 bases respectively, with 4 bases between them. The CDR3 is made up of 11 amino acids. CDR1 is MNHEY, CDR2 SVGEGT, per germline. This receptor was identified in a man between 35 and 55 years old with alopecia areata. Some clones in this sample may be carry-over from other donors' samples. Sequenced material: whole blood, taken in connection with sensitization to the hapten diphenylcyclopropenone (DPC). This chain uses TRBV6-2 or TRBV6-3 with TRBJ2-1; D call uncertain. CDR3 bases: TGTGCCAGCAGTTACTCGTGGGAGCAGTTCTTC. It yields the protein CASSYSWEQFF.